This T cell receptor (beta chain) emerged from a study of cytomegalovirus exposure and HLA in healthy donors. The primer mix had 60 Vbeta and 13 Jbeta primers. TCRdb keeps only in-frame clones here, not all; method: immunoSEQ multiplex PCR. The ten top clones account for about 3.5%, within a sample of roughly 120,000 clones. The CDR3 is 16 amino acids. The germline V gene has CDR1 MNHEY and CDR2 SMNVEV (reference sequence). V was clipped by 0 bases and J by 3 bases, with 11 bases between them. Sequencing was performed on PBMCs. V gene TRBV27 combines with J gene TRBJ2-2; D remains ambiguous. The clonotype originates from a young man in good health and CMV-seronegative. CDR3 residues: CASSLSMGRDTGELFF. The CDR3 DNA reads TGTGCCAGCAGTTTATCGATGGGCAGAGACACCGGGGAGCTGTTTTTT.